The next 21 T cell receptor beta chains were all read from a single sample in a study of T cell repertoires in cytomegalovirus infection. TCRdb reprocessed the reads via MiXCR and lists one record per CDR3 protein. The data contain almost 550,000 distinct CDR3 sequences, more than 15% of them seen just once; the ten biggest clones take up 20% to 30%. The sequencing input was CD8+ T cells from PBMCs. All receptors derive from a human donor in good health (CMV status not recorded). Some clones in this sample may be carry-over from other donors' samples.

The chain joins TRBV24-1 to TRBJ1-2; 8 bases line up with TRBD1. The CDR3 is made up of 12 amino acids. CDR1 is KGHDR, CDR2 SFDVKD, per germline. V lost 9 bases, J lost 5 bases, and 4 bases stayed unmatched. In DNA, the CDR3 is TGTGCCACCCAGGACAGGGTTTATGGCTACACCTTC. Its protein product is CATQDRVYGYTF.

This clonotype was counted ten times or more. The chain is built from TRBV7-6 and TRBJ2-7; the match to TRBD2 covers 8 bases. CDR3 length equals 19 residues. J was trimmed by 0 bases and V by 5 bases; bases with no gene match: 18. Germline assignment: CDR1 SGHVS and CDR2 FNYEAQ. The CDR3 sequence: CASSPTAGVTPRSSYEQYF. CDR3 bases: TGTGCCAGCAGCCCTACAGCGGGAGTGACTCCTCGAAGCTCCTACGAGCAGTACTTC.

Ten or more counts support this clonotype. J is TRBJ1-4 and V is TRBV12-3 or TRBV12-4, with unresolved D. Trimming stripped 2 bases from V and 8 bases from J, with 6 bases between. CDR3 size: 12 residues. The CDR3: CASSLIGEKLFF. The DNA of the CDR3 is TGTGCCAGCAGTTTAATAGGGGAAAAACTGTTTTTT.

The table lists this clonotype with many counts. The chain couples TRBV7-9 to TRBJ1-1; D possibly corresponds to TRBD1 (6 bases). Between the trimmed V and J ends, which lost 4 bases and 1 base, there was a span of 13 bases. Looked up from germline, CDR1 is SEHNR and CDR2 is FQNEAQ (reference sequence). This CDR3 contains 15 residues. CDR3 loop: CASSSRGGSNTEAFF. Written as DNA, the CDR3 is TGTGCCAGCAGCTCTAGAGGGGGGTCGAACACTGAAGCTTTCTTT.

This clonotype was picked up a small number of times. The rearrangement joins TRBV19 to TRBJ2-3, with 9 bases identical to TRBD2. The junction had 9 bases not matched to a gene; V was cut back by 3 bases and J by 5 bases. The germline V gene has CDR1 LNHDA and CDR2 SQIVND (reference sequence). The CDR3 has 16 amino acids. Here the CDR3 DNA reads TGTGCCAGTAGTATGTCGGCGAGCGGGAGGATAGATACGCAGTATTTT. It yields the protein CASSMSASGRIDTQYF.

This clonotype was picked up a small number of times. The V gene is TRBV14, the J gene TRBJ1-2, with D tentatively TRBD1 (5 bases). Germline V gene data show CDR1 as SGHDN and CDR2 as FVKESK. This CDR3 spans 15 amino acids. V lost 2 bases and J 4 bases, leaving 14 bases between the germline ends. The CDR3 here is CASSQLGDFIYGYTF. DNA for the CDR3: TGTGCCAGCAGCCAATTGGGGGACTTCATCTATGGCTACACCTTC. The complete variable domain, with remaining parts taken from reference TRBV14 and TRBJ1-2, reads EAGVTQFPSHSVIEKGQTVTLRCDPISGHDNLYWYRRVMGKEIKFLLHFVKESKQDESGMPNNRFLAERTGGTYSTLKVQPAELEDSGVYFCASSQLGDFIYGYTFGSGTRLTVV.

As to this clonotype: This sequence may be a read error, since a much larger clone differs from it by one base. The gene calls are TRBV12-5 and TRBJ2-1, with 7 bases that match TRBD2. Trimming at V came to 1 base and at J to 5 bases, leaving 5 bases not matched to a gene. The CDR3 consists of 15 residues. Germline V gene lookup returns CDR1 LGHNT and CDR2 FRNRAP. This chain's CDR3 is CASGLAWGGHNEQFF. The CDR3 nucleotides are TGTGCTAGTGGTTTGGCATGGGGGGGACACAATGAGCAGTTCTTC.

The CDR3 sequence: CASSPIRIYGGELFF. In nucleotides, the CDR3 is TGTGCCAGCAGTCCAATCCGAATCTACGGCGGGGAGCTGTTTTTT. J is TRBJ2-2 and V is TRBV6-1; D gene uncertain. V dropped 5 bases and J dropped 7 bases, with 17 bases sitting between them. Per germline, CDR1 MNHNS and CDR2 SASEGT. The CDR3 loop spans 15 amino acids.

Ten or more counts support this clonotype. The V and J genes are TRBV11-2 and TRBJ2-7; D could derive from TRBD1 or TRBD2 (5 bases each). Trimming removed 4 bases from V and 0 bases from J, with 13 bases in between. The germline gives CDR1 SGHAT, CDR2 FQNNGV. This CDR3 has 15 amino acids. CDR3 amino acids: CASSSFGGRSYEQYF. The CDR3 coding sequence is TGTGCCAGCAGCTCCTTTGGGGGTCGCTCCTACGAGCAGTACTTC.

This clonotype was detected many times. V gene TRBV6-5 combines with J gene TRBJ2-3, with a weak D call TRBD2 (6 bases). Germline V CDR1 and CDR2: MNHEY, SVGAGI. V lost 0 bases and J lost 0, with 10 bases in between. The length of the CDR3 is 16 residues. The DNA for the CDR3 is TGTGCCAGCAGTTACTCGTGGAGCGGGAGCACAGATACGCAGTATTTT. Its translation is CASSYSWSGSTDTQYF.

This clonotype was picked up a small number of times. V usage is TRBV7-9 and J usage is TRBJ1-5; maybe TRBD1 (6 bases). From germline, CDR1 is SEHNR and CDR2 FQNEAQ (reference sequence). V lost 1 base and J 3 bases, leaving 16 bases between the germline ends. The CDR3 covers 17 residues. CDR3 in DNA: TGTGCCAGCAGCTTAGATTCTCCCGGGGGCCCCAATCAGCCCCAGCATTTT. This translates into CASSLDSPGGPNQPQHF.

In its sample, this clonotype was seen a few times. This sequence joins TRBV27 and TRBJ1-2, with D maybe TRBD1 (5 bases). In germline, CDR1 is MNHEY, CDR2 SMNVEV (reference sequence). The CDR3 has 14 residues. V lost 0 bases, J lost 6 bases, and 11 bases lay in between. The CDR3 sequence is CASSLSPWGNGYTF. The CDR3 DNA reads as TGTGCCAGCAGTTTATCCCCCTGGGGGAATGGCTACACCTTC.

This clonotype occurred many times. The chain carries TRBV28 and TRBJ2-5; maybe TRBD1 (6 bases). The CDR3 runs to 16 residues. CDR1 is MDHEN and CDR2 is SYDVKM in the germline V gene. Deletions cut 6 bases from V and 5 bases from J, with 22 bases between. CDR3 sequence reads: CASSRDRSLRRETQYF. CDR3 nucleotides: TGTGCCAGCAGCCGCGACAGGTCGCTAAGACGGGAGACCCAGTACTTC.

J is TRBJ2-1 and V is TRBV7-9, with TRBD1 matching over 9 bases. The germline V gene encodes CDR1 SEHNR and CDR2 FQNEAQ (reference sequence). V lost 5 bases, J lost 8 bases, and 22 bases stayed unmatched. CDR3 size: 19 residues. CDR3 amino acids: CASSPPGNPGTGSFHEQFF. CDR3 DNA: TGTGCCAGCAGCCCCCCCGGTAATCCCGGGACAGGGAGTTTCCATGAGCAGTTCTTC.

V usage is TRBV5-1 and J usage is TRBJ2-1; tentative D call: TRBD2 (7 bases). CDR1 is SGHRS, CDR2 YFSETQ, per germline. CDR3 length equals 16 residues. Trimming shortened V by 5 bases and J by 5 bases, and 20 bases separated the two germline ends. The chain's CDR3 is CASSPGLAGANNEQFF. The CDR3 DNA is TGCGCCAGCAGTCCTGGACTTGCGGGGGCCAACAATGAGCAGTTCTTC.

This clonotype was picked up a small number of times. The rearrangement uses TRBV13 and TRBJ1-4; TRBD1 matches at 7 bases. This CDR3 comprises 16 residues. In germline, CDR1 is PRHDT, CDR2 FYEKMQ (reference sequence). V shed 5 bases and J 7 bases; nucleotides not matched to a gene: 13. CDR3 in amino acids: CASSHQGGGGSEKLFF. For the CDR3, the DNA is TGTGCCAGCAGCCATCAGGGGGGCGGAGGTAGTGAAAAACTGTTTTTT.

In DNA form, the CDR3 reads TGTGCCAGCAGCGCTTACGGACAGGGAGATGGCTACACCTTC. Its protein product is CASSAYGQGDGYTF. The chain has TRBV9 and TRBJ1-2, with 8 bases that match TRBD1. The CDR3 extends over 14 amino acids. The germline V gene encodes CDR1 SGDLS and CDR2 YYNGEE. Trimming removed 3 bases from V and 6 bases from J; junction bases left unmatched: 7.

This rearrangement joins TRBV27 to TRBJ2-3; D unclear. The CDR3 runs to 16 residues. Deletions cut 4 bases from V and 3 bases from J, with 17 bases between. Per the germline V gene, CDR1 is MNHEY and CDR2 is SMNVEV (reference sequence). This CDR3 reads CASSSPIRDRTDTQYF. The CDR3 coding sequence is TGTGCCAGCAGTTCCCCCATCCGCGATAGAACAGATACGCAGTATTTT.

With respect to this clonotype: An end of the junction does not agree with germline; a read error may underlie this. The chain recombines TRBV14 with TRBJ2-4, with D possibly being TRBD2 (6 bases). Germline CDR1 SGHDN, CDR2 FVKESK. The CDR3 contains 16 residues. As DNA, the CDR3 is TGTGCCAGCAGCCAAGGTGGGACTCTAGCCAAAAACGTTCAGTACTTC. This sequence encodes CASSQGGTLAKNVQYF.

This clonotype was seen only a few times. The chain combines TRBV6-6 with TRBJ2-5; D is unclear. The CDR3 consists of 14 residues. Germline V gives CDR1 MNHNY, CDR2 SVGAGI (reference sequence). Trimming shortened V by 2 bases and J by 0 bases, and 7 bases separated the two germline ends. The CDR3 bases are TGTGCCAGCAGTTACGTGGCCAACCAAGAGACCCAGTACTTC. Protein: CASSYVANQETQYF.

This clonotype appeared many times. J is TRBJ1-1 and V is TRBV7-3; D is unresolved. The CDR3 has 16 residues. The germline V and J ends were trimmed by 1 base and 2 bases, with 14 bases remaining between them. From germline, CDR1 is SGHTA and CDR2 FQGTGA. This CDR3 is CASSLIRAGGNTEAFF. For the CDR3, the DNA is TGTGCCAGCAGCTTAATTAGGGCAGGTGGAAACACTGAAGCTTTCTTT.